The 31 T cell receptor beta chains listed next were all sequenced from one sample in a study of response to subunit inactivated influenza vaccine. Via MiXCR, TCRdb re-called the RT-PCR reads, giving one row per CDR3 protein. The sample yields under 500,000 distinct CDR3 sequences, about 10% seen once. Specimen: PBMCs from blood, collected 40 to 50 days after vaccination. These receptor sequences come from a man aged 45-60 years who received an inactivated influenza vaccine.

A few counts support this clonotype. This rearrangement joins TRBV20-1 to TRBJ1-5; D is ambiguous. Germline V lookup: CDR1 DFQATT, CDR2 SNEGSKA (reference sequence). V was trimmed by 6 bases and J by 7 bases, leaving 16 bases between them. The CDR3 loop spans 13 amino acids. CDR3 coding DNA: TGCAGTGCCAGCCCCTTGGGCGACCAGCCCCAGCATTTT. It codes for CSASPLGDQPQHF.

Ten or more counts support this clonotype. This sequence joins TRBV20-1 and TRBJ2-2; a weak D match, TRBD2 (5 bases). There are 15 residues in the CDR3. Looked up from germline, CDR1 is DFQATT and CDR2 is SNEGSKA (reference sequence). V lost 2 bases, J lost 7 bases, and 17 bases lay in between. The CDR3 spells CSARKPGSSDGELFF. As DNA, the CDR3 is TGCAGTGCTAGAAAACCGGGATCTTCTGACGGGGAGCTGTTTTTT.

This clonotype turned up a few times. The V call is TRBV20-1, the J call TRBJ1-1, with D uncertain. Per germline, CDR1 DFQATT and CDR2 SNEGSKA (reference sequence). V lost 0 bases and J 0 bases, leaving 8 bases between the germline ends. The CDR3 runs 14 residues. CDR3 nucleotides: TGCAGTGCTAGAGACGGGTATCTGAACACTGAAGCTTTCTTT. It codes for CSARDGYLNTEAFF.

This clonotype was observed many times. A junction boundary mismatches the germline segment, possibly from a read error. This chain joins TRBV12-3 or TRBV12-4 and TRBJ2-7; 12 bases match TRBD2. The CDR3 runs 15 residues. CDR3 nucleotide sequence: TGTGCCAGCAGATATACTAGCGGGGGGTCCTCCGAGCAGTACTTC. As protein: CASRYTSGGSSEQYF.

This clonotype was seen ten or more times. Here the CDR3 DNA reads TGCAGCGTTAGTGAACTAGGGGGGTCCTACAATGAGCAGTTCTTC. This sequence encodes CSVSELGGSYNEQFF. The chain recombines TRBV29-1 with TRBJ2-1; D is perhaps TRBD1 or TRBD2 (6 bases each). Germline values: CDR1 SQVTM, CDR2 ANQGSEA. The CDR3 loop spans 15 amino acids. V shed 5 bases and J shed 1 base, with 15 bases lying between them.

This clonotype was seen more than once but under ten times. The chain uses TRBV12-3 or TRBV12-4 and TRBJ2-4, with 9 bases lining up with TRBD1. The CDR3 consists of 13 residues. The J segment lost 10 bases and the V segment lost 3 bases, leaving 4 bases of the junction unmatched. The CDR3 here is CASSFGGTGIQYF. Written as DNA, the CDR3 is TGTGCCAGCAGTTTTGGAGGGACAGGGATTCAGTACTTC.

This clonotype has more than one count but fewer than ten. CDR3 nucleotide sequence: TGTGCCAGCAGTTACTGGTTTCGGGACGGGGGAGGGGTCTACGAGCAGTACTTC. It specifies CASSYWFRDGGGVYEQYF. The chain couples TRBV6-5 to TRBJ2-7; 7 positions match TRBD2. The ends lost 1 base at V and 3 bases at J; junction bases unmatched: 15. Germline assignment: CDR1 MNHEY and CDR2 SVGAGI. CDR3 size: 18 residues.

The chain carries TRBV10-3 and TRBJ2-5; 7 nucleotides match TRBD2. J gave up 3 bases and V 10 bases, and 8 bases lay outside the gene matches. This CDR3 is 13 amino acids long. CDR1 and CDR2 from the germline V gene are ENHRY and SYGVKD. CDR3 residues: CATETSSKETQYF. The DNA for the CDR3 is TGTGCCACGGAGACTAGCTCCAAAGAGACCCAGTACTTC.

This chain links TRBV29-1 with TRBJ2-7, with a weak D call TRBD2 (5 bases). The germline CDR1 and CDR2 sequences are SQVTM and ANQGSEA. The CDR3 length is 14 residues. The CDR3 DNA reads TGCAGGGCGGCGGGCAGGCTTCTCAACCACGAGCAGTACTTC. Protein product: CRAAGRLLNHEQYF.

This clonotype has only a few counts. The chain employs TRBV6-5 and TRBJ1-1, with a tentative D call TRBD1 (6 bases). The V and J ends lost 5 bases and 4 bases respectively, with 17 bases between them. From germline, CDR1 is MNHEY and CDR2 SVGAGI. This CDR3 comprises 15 residues. The CDR3 nucleotides read TGTGCCAGCAGTCACCTCCGGGACATTGGCACTGAAGCTTTCTTT. This sequence encodes CASSHLRDIGTEAFF.

This clonotype was counted many times. The chain recombines TRBV10-3 with TRBJ1-2, with unresolved D. In germline, CDR1 is ENHRY, CDR2 SYGVKD. Trimming left V 3 bases short and J 3 bases short, with 11 bases between. This CDR3 has 14 amino acids. This chain's CDR3 is CAISDHGSYYGYTF. The CDR3 DNA follows: TGTGCCATCAGTGATCACGGGTCGTACTATGGCTACACCTTC.

This chain links TRBV4-3 with TRBJ2-3; the D is unclear. Trimming cost V 0 bases and J 1 base, with 8 bases left between them. Germline CDR1 LGHNA, CDR2 YSLEER. CDR3 length: 15 amino acids. In DNA, the CDR3 is TGCGCCAGCAGCCAAGAATTGGCGCGCACAGATACGCAGTATTTT. This gives the protein CASSQELARTDTQYF.

J is TRBJ2-6 and V is TRBV29-1, with D unresolved. Germline CDR1 and CDR2: SQVTM and ANQGSEA. The CDR3 covers 14 residues. The V end was cut by 1 base, the J end by 4 bases, with 8 bases between. The CDR3 bases are TGCAGCGTTGAAGTAACCGCCGGGGCCAACGTCCTGACTTTC. Amino acid sequence: CSVEVTAGANVLTF. Based on the CDR3 plus reference TRBV29-1 and TRBJ2-6, the full variable domain is SAVISQKPSRDICQRGTSLTIQCQVDSQVTMMFWYRQQPGQSLTLIATANQGSEATYESGFVIDKFPISRPNLTFSTLTVSNMSPEDSSIYLCSVEVTAGANVLTFGAGSRLTVL.

This clonotype was detected many times. V gene TRBV5-6 combines with J gene TRBJ1-1, with D unresolved. The CDR3 has 13 amino acids. The ends were cut back, 2 bases at V and 0 bases at J, with 5 bases in the middle. In germline, CDR1 is SGHDT, CDR2 YYEEEE. As DNA, the CDR3 is TGTGCCAGCAGCTTTTACCTGAACACTGAAGCTTTCTTT. Its translation is CASSFYLNTEAFF.

The chain combines TRBV9 with TRBJ2-7; a possible D gene is TRBD1 (6 bases). Germline loops: CDR1 SGDLS, CDR2 YYNGEE. The V end lost 0 bases, the J end lost 4 bases, and 14 bases lay between the germline ends. The CDR3 covers 15 residues. The CDR3 nucleotides are TGTGCCAGCAGCGTAGGTCCGGGACAAAGATACGAGCAGTACTTC. Protein product: CASSVGPGQRYEQYF.

The chain has TRBV7-9 and TRBJ1-1, with no clear D. The CDR3 is 15 amino acids. Germline values: CDR1 SEHNR, CDR2 FQNEAQ (reference sequence). The ends were cut back, 5 bases at V and 1 base at J, with 14 bases in the middle. The CDR3 spells CASSGGTAGNTEAFF. CDR3 nucleotide sequence: TGTGCCAGCAGCGGAGGTACGGCAGGGAACACTGAAGCTTTCTTT.

A word on this clonotype: A much larger clone sits a single nucleotide away, making a read error possible. This chain connects TRBV20-1 to TRBJ2-1; 7 bases agree with TRBD2. Germline V gives CDR1 DFQATT, CDR2 SNEGSKA (reference sequence). CDR3 length equals 17 residues. The CDR3 sequence is CCARDRRETFLLDEQFF. As DNA, the CDR3 is TGCTGTGCTAGAGATCGGCGGGAGACGTTTCTGCTCGATGAGCAGTTCTTC.

The CDR3 spells CASSLQGGAVDTQYF. CDR3 nucleotide sequence: TGTGCCAGCAGCCTCCAGGGGGGGGCTGTAGATACGCAGTATTTT. The chain recombines TRBV6-1 with TRBJ2-3; TRBD1 or TRBD2 may be the D gene (7 bases each). The CDR3 contains 15 residues. Trimming pared 6 bases from V and 5 bases from J, leaving 18 bases between. The V gene's germline CDR1 is MNHNS and CDR2 SASEGT.

This clonotype was counted ten times or more. The chain has TRBV27 and TRBJ1-1; D gene unclear. Germline V gene data show CDR1 as MNHEY and CDR2 as SMNVEV (reference sequence). The germline V and J ends were trimmed by 5 bases and 0 bases, with 4 bases remaining between them. The CDR3 is 12 residues long. In nucleotides, the CDR3 is TGTGCCAGCAGTAGAGTGAACACTGAAGCTTTCTTT. It codes for CASSRVNTEAFF.

The chain carries TRBV20-1 and TRBJ2-2; D remains unclear. Germline V gives CDR1 DFQATT, CDR2 SNEGSKA (reference sequence). V was pared by 5 bases and J by 4 bases, with 17 bases between. The CDR3 contains 15 residues. Here the CDR3 DNA reads TGCAGTGCTCCTATTACCAAGAAAGGCACCGGGGAGCTGTTTTTT. As protein: CSAPITKKGTGELFF.

The J gene is TRBJ2-7, the V gene TRBV14; TRBD1 matches at 8 bases. Trimming took 3 bases from V and 5 from J; bases not matched to a gene: 9. Germline V gene data show CDR1 as SGHDN and CDR2 as FVKESK. This CDR3 has 15 amino acids. In nucleotides, the CDR3 is TGTGCCAGCAGCCACCGCCCGGACAGGGTCCACGAGCAGTACTTC. Protein: CASSHRPDRVHEQYF.

This clonotype has at least ten counts. The V gene is TRBV10-3, the J gene TRBJ2-5; tentative D call: TRBD2 (6 bases). CDR1 and CDR2 (germline): ENHRY, SYGVKD. The germline V and J ends were trimmed by 6 bases and 1 base, with 9 bases remaining between them. The CDR3 is 13 amino acids. The CDR3, as DNA: TGTGCCATCAGCCCGGGACTCCAAGAGACCCAGTACTTC. It specifies CAISPGLQETQYF.

The sample holds a few counts of this clonotype. V usage is TRBV24-1 and J usage is TRBJ2-3; D tentatively reads TRBD1 or TRBD2 (5 bases each). The CDR3 contains 16 residues. The V gene's germline CDR1 is KGHDR and CDR2 SFDVKD. The V end lost 1 base, the J end lost 0 bases, and 10 bases lay between the germline ends. This CDR3 reads CATSDLGTLSTDTQYF. The CDR3 region has the DNA TGTGCCACCAGTGATTTAGGGACGCTAAGCACAGATACGCAGTATTTT.

This clonotype showed up many times. This chain connects TRBV10-3 to TRBJ2-5; D unresolved. V was clipped by 5 bases and J by 2 bases, with 9 bases between them. The germline V gene has CDR1 ENHRY and CDR2 SYGVKD. The CDR3 has 13 amino acids. The CDR3 region has the DNA TGTGCCATCAGTCGAGACCAACAAGAGACCCAGTACTTC. Protein: CAISRDQQETQYF.

The rearrangement uses TRBV20-1 and TRBJ2-3, with 11 bases fitting TRBD2. This CDR3 spans 16 amino acids. With 3 bases clipped from V and 4 bases from J, the junction kept 9 bases outside the gene matches. CDR1 and CDR2 from the germline V gene are DFQATT and SNEGSKA (reference sequence). CDR3 sequence: CSASKLAGVPADTQYF. Here the CDR3 DNA reads TGCAGTGCTAGCAAACTAGCGGGAGTACCCGCAGATACGCAGTATTTT.

This chain uses TRBV6-2 or TRBV6-3 with TRBJ2-1; D unclear. The germline gives CDR1 MNHEY, CDR2 SVGEGT. The V and J ends lost 6 bases and 9 bases respectively, with 18 bases between them. This CDR3 contains 14 residues. CDR3 nucleotides: TGTGCCAGCAGCCCCCAACTCGGAAATACTGAGCAGTTCTTC. This encodes CASSPQLGNTEQFF.

This clonotype was found many times. CDR3 nucleotide sequence: TGTGCCAGCACCAGGGTAAAAACTGAAGCTTTCTTT. Translated: CASTRVKTEAFF. The chain links TRBV7-2 to TRBJ1-1, with a tentative D call TRBD1 (5 bases). The CDR3 runs to 12 residues. Germline CDR1 reads SGHTA; CDR2 reads FQGNSA. Trimming took 7 bases from V and 5 from J, leaving 11 bases between them.

The chain has TRBV5-1 and TRBJ1-4, with D uncertain. V gave up 0 bases and J gave up 6 bases, with 6 bases separating them. Per germline, CDR1 SGHRS and CDR2 YFSETQ. CDR3 length equals 13 residues. CDR3 region: CASSLGLDEKLFF. Here the CDR3 DNA reads TGCGCCAGCAGCTTGGGTCTCGATGAAAAACTGTTTTTT.

A few counts support this clonotype. The rearrangement links TRBV6-5 to TRBJ2-7, with D possibly matching TRBD1 (6 bases). This CDR3 comprises 15 residues. Trimming left V 2 bases short and J 1 base short, with 12 bases between. Germline CDR1 MNHEY, CDR2 SVGAGI. The DNA for the CDR3 is TGTGCCAGCAGTTACCCTGACAGGTCTTCCTACGAGCAGTACTTC. It is translated as CASSYPDRSSYEQYF.

The rearrangement joins TRBV27 to TRBJ2-7; 7 bases align to TRBD2. The J segment lost 0 bases and the V segment lost 5 bases, leaving 4 bases of the junction unmatched. From germline, CDR1 is MNHEY and CDR2 SMNVEV (reference sequence). CDR3 size: 14 residues. CDR3 residues: CASSLRTSSYEQYF. CDR3 bases: TGTGCCAGCAGTCTGAGGACTAGCTCCTACGAGCAGTACTTC.

This clonotype was counted a single time. Germline is not matched at one junction end, which may reflect a read error. The chain has TRBV12-3 or TRBV12-4 and TRBJ2-1; 7 nucleotides line up with TRBD1. This CDR3 has 14 residues. In DNA, the CDR3 is TGTGTCAGCAGTCCATTCAGGGGGAGCAATGAGCAGTTCTTC. Translating it yields CVSSPFRGSNEQFF.